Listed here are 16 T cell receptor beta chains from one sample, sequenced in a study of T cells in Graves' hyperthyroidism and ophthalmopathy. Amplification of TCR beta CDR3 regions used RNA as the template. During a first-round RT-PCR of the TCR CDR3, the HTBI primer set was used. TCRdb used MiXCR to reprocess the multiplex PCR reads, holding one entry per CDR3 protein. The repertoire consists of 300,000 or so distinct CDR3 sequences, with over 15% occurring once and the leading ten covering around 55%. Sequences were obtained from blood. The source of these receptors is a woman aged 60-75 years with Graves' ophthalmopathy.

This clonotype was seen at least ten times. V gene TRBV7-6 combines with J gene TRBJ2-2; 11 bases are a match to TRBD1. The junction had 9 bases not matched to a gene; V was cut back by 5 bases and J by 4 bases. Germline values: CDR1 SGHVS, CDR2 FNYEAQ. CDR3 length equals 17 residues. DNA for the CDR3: TGTGCCAGCAGCCTCGGACAGGGGGCGCGGAGCACCGGGGAGCTGTTTTTT. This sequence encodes CASSLGQGARSTGELFF.

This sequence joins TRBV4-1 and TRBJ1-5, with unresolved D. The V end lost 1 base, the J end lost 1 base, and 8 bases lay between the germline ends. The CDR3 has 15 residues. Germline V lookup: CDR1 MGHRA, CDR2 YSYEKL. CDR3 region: CASSQVLGSNQPQHF. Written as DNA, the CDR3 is TGCGCCAGCAGCCAAGTACTCGGGAGCAATCAGCCCCAGCATTTT.

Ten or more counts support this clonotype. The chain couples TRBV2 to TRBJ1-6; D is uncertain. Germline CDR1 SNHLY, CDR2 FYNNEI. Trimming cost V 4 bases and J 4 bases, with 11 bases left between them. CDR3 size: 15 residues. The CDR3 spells CASSAGRAYNSPLHF. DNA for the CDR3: TGTGCCAGCAGTGCGGGCAGAGCATATAATTCACCCCTCCACTTT.

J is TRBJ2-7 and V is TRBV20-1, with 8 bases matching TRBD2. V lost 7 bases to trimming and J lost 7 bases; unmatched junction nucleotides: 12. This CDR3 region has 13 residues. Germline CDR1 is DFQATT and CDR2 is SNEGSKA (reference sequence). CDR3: CSGRERGRGEQYF. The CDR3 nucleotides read TGCAGTGGGAGGGAGCGGGGGCGTGGGGAGCAGTACTTC.

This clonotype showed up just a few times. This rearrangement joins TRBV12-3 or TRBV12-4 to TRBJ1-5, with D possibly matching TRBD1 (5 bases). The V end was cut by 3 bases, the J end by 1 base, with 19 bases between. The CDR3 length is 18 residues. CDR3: CASSFGLRGVYSNQPQHF. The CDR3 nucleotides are TGTGCCAGCAGTTTCGGGCTGCGAGGGGTTTACAGCAATCAGCCCCAGCATTTT.

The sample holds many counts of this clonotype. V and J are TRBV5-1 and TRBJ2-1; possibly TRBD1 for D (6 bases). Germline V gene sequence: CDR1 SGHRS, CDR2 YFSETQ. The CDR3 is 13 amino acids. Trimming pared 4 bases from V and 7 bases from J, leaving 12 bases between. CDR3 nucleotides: TGCGCCAGCAGCCTATTTACAGGGAATGAGCAGTTCTTC. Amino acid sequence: CASSLFTGNEQFF.

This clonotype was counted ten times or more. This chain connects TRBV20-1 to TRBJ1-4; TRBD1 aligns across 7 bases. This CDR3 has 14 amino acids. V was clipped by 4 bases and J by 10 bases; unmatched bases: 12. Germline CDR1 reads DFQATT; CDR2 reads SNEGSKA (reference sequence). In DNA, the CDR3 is TGCAGTGCTACCCGACAGGGAGTAATGGGAAAACTGTTTTTT. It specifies CSATRQGVMGKLFF.

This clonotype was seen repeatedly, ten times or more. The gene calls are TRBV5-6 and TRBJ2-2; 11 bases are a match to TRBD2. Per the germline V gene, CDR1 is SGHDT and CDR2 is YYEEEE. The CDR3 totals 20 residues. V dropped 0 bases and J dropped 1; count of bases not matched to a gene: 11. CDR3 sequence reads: CASSLVGRGGLAGNTGELFF. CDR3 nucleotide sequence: TGTGCCAGCAGCTTGGTGGGCAGGGGCGGACTAGCGGGGAACACCGGGGAGCTGTTTTTT.

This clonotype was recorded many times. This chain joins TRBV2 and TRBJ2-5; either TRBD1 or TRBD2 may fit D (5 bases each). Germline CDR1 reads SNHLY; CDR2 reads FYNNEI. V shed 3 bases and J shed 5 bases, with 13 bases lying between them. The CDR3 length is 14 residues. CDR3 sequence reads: CASSEEDTVETQYF. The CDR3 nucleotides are TGTGCCAGCAGTGAGGAGGACACGGTGGAGACCCAGTACTTC.

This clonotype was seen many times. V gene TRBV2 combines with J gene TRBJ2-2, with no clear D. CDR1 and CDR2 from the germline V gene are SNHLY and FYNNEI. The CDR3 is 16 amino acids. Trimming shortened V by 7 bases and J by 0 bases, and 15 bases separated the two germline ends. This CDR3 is CASKRGVPANTGELFF. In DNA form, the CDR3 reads TGTGCCAGCAAACGTGGTGTGCCTGCGAACACCGGGGAGCTGTTTTTT.

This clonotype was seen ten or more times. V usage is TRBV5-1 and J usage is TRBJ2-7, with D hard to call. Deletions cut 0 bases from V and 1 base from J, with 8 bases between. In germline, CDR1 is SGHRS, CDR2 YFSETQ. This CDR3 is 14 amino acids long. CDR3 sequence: CASSLGWDSYEQYF. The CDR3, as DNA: TGCGCCAGCAGCTTGGGATGGGATTCCTACGAGCAGTACTTC.

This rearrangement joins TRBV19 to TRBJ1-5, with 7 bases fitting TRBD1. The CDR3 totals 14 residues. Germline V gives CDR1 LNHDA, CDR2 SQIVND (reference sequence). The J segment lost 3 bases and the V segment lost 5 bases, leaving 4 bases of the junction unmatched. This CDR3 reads CASSAGQANQPQHF. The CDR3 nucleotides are TGTGCCAGTAGTGCAGGACAGGCCAATCAGCCCCAGCATTTT.

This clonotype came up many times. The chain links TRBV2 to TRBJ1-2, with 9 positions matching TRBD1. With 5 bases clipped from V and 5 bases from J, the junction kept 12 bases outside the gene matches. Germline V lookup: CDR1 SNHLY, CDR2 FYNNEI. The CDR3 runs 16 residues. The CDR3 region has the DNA TGTGCCAGCAGTCCTAACAGGGGGCGATCGGGTTATGGCTACACCTTC. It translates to CASSPNRGRSGYGYTF.

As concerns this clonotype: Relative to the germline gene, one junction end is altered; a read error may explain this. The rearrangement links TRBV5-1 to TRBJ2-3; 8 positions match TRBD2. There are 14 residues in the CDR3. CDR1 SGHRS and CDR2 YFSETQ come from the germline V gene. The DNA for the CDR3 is TGCGCCAGCAGCTTTAGCGGGACCACAGATACGCGGTATTTT. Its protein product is CASSFSGTTDTRYF.

CDR3 region: CASSLAPGSQSYNEQFF. The CDR3 coding sequence is TGTGCCAGCAGCTTAGCGCCAGGTAGTCAATCCTACAATGAGCAGTTCTTC. This chain connects TRBV7-8 to TRBJ2-1; D is uncertain. Germline V lookup: CDR1 SGHVS, CDR2 FQNEAQ. V was shortened by 0 bases and J by 1 base, with 13 bases between the two germline ends. The CDR3 contains 17 residues.

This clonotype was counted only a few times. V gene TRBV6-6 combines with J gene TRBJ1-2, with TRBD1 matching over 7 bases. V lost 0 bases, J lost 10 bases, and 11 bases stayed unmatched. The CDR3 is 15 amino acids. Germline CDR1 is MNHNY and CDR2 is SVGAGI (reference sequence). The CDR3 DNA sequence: TGTGCCAGCAGTTACTCGAGTAGGGACAGTCAAATCTACACCTTC. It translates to CASSYSSRDSQIYTF.